The 28 T cell receptor beta chains reported below all come from one sample, sequenced in a study of cytomegalovirus exposure and HLA in healthy donors. Both 60 Vbeta primers and 13 Jbeta primers went into the PCR. Using immunoSEQ multiplex PCR, the repertoire was profiled, and TCRdb retains in-frame clones only, with some absent. The table has about 130,000 clones, 65% to 80% seen once. Sequencing input: PBMCs. The origin of the receptors is a man aged 35 to 55 in good health and CMV-seronegative.

J is TRBJ2-5 and V is TRBV7-9; 7 bases agree with TRBD2. Per germline, CDR1 SEHNR and CDR2 FQNEAQ (reference sequence). The CDR3 has 14 amino acids. Trimming at V came to 2 bases and at J to 4 bases, leaving 4 bases not matched to a gene. The CDR3, as DNA: TGTGCCAGCAGCTTAAACTCGGGAGGAGAGACCCAGTACTTC. It is translated as CASSLNSGGETQYF. The variable domain in full, with the rest retrieved from reference TRBV7-9 and TRBJ2-5, is DTGVSQNPRHKITKRGQNVTFRCDPISEHNRLYWYRQTLGQGPEFLTYFQNEAQLEKSRLLSDRFSAERPKGSFSTLEIQRTEQGDSAMYLCASSLNSGGETQYFGPGTRLLVL.

V usage is TRBV5-1 and J usage is TRBJ2-2; tentative D call: TRBD2 (5 bases). Germline CDR1 is SGHRS and CDR2 is YFSETQ. The CDR3 is made up of 16 amino acids. V lost 0 bases and J lost 5, with 14 bases in between. CDR3 nucleotides: TGCGCCAGCAGCTTGGCGGCAGCCGGCGGGACCGGGGAGCTGTTTTTT. It encodes CASSLAAAGGTGELFF.

This chain joins TRBV5-4 and TRBJ2-2; TRBD2 is a possible D gene (5 bases). Germline values: CDR1 SGHNT, CDR2 YYREEE (reference sequence). With 0 bases removed from V and 0 bases from J, the gap between germline ends came to 12 bases. The CDR3 runs 17 residues. Here the CDR3 DNA reads TGTGCCAGCAGCTTGGGGGGTAGCGAATCGAACACCGGGGAGCTGTTTTTT. It encodes CASSLGGSESNTGELFF.

The CDR3 reads CASSSPAGTEAFF. Here the CDR3 DNA reads TGTGCCAGTTCCTCCCCAGCAGGCACTGAAGCTTTCTTT. This chain connects TRBV19 to TRBJ1-1; no firm D call. CDR3 length equals 13 residues. V lost 8 bases and J 4 bases, leaving 14 bases between the germline ends. The germline gives CDR1 LNHDA, CDR2 SQIVND (reference sequence).

The chain has TRBV19 and TRBJ2-4; TRBD2 aligns across 11 bases. In germline, CDR1 is LNHDA, CDR2 SQIVND (reference sequence). The CDR3 contains 15 residues. V was clipped by 5 bases and J by 8 bases; unmatched bases: 8. CDR3 region: CASSSIAGGRDIQYF. DNA for the CDR3: TGTGCCAGTAGTTCAATAGCGGGGGGGCGGGACATTCAGTACTTC.

The chain links TRBV15 to TRBJ2-6; TRBD1 is a possible D gene (5 bases). Germline CDR1 reads LNHNV; CDR2 reads YYDKDF (reference sequence). The V and J ends lost 1 base and 0 bases respectively, with 7 bases between them. The CDR3 is 16 residues long. The CDR3: CATSRGDSSGANVLTF. The CDR3 DNA is TGTGCCACCAGCAGAGGCGACAGCTCTGGGGCCAACGTCCTGACTTTC. Combining the CDR3 with reference TRBV15 and TRBJ2-6 gives the whole variable domain DAMVIQNPRYQVTQFGKPVTLSCSQTLNHNVMYWYQQKSSQAPKLLFHYYDKDFNNEADTPDNFQSRRPNTSFCFLDIRSPGLGDTAMYLCATSRGDSSGANVLTFGAGSRLTVL.

This chain links TRBV7-2 with TRBJ1-2, with D possibly TRBD1 on 5 matching bases. CDR3 length equals 12 residues. Between the trimmed V and J ends, which lost 5 bases and 4 bases, there was a span of 8 bases. CDR1 and CDR2 (germline): SGHTA, FQGNSA. CDR3 residues: CASSQDSYGYTF. The CDR3 nucleotides read TGTGCCAGCAGCCAAGACAGCTATGGCTACACCTTC.

This chain connects TRBV4-1 to TRBJ1-6; 7 bases line up with TRBD1. CDR1 and CDR2 (germline): MGHRA, YSYEKL. This CDR3 has 17 residues. The J segment lost 7 bases and the V segment lost 0 bases, leaving 9 bases of the junction unmatched. The CDR3 here is CASSQDFDRARNSPLHF. The DNA of the CDR3 is TGCGCCAGCAGCCAAGATTTCGACAGGGCGCGGAATTCACCCCTCCACTTT.

The chain recombines TRBV29-1 with TRBJ2-7, with 14 bases fitting TRBD2. CDR1 and CDR2 (germline): SQVTM, ANQGSEA. The CDR3 has 17 residues. Trimming at V came to 1 base and at J to 1 base, leaving 6 bases not matched to a gene. CDR3 bases: TGCAGCGTTGAAGCCCCGGGACTAGCGGGAGAGTCCTACGAGCAGTACTTC. It codes for CSVEAPGLAGESYEQYF.

The chain combines TRBV7-2 with TRBJ1-5; no firm D call. CDR1 is SGHTA and CDR2 is FQGNSA in the germline V gene. The germline V and J ends were trimmed by 1 base and 0 bases, with 7 bases remaining between them. This CDR3 spans 15 amino acids. The CDR3 sequence is CASSLGSRSNQPQHF. The CDR3 DNA follows: TGTGCCAGCAGCTTAGGGAGTCGTAGCAATCAGCCCCAGCATTTT.

The chain employs TRBV6-5 and TRBJ1-2; TRBD1 is a possible D gene (6 bases). Trimming shortened V by 7 bases and J by 0 bases, and 15 bases separated the two germline ends. The CDR3 runs to 15 residues. Germline V gene data show CDR1 as MNHEY and CDR2 as SVGAGI. The CDR3 DNA is TGTGCCAGCAAAATTATACAGGGTCCTAACTATGGCTACACCTTC. It specifies CASKIIQGPNYGYTF.

The V gene is TRBV28, the J gene TRBJ2-7, with no clear D. Germline loops: CDR1 MDHEN, CDR2 SYDVKM. V was trimmed by 6 bases and J by 4 bases, leaving 10 bases between them. The length of the CDR3 is 12 residues. CDR3 sequence reads: CASSARVYEQYF. The CDR3 nucleotides are TGTGCCAGCAGCGCCCGAGTATACGAGCAGTACTTC.

This rearrangement joins TRBV6-6 to TRBJ2-7; D might be TRBD1 (6 bases). Germline CDR1 reads MNHNY; CDR2 reads SVGAGI (reference sequence). The CDR3 is 13 amino acids. V was cut by 4 bases and J by 3 bases, with 10 bases left in between. The CDR3 coding sequence is TGTGCCAGCAGTTCCCTGACAGGCTACGAGCAGTACTTC. This sequence encodes CASSSLTGYEQYF.

The V and J genes are TRBV5-1 and TRBJ1-2; 10 bases match TRBD1. The J segment lost 3 bases and the V segment lost 2 bases, leaving 1 base of the junction unmatched. Germline V gene lookup returns CDR1 SGHRS and CDR2 YFSETQ. CDR3 length: 14 residues. As DNA, the CDR3 is TGCGCCAGCAGCTTCGGGACAGGGGACTATGGCTACACCTTC. Translation: CASSFGTGDYGYTF.

V gene TRBV7-9 combines with J gene TRBJ2-1, with D tentatively TRBD1 (5 bases). The germline gives CDR1 SEHNR, CDR2 FQNEAQ (reference sequence). V lost 1 base and J lost 11, with 15 bases in between. This CDR3 is built from 14 residues. CDR3 nucleotides: TGTGCCAGCAGCTTAGTTTCCTTACAGGAACAGCAGTTCTTC. It translates to CASSLVSLQEQQFF.

V and J are TRBV30 and TRBJ1-5, with D possibly TRBD1 on 5 matching bases. Germline loops: CDR1 GTSNPN, CDR2 SVGIG (reference sequence). V dropped 0 bases and J dropped 2 bases, with 8 bases sitting between them. This CDR3 has 14 amino acids. The CDR3 bases are TGTGCCTGGAGTGTAGGAGGGGGCAATCAGCCCCAGCATTTT. Its protein is CAWSVGGGNQPQHF.

This clone was seen only a few times. The CDR3, as DNA: TGTGCCAGCAGTCTCAATGAAAAACTGTTTTTT. Protein: CASSLNEKLFF. The chain combines TRBV7-2 with TRBJ1-4; D uncertain. Trimming removed 6 bases at V and 5 bases at J, with 4 bases between. The CDR3 has 11 residues. Germline CDR1 reads SGHTA; CDR2 reads FQGNSA.

This rearrangement joins TRBV12-5 to TRBJ1-6; a weak D match, TRBD1 (5 bases). CDR3 length: 15 amino acids. CDR1 is LGHNT and CDR2 is FRNRAP in the germline V gene. Trimming cost V 7 bases and J 8 bases, with 18 bases left between them. The CDR3 DNA reads as TGTGCTAGTGACCGACTCAGGGTCCGGGATTCACCCCTCCACTTT. Residues: CASDRLRVRDSPLHF.

The rearrangement joins TRBV25-1 to TRBJ1-4; a possible D gene is TRBD1 (5 bases). CDR1 MGHDK and CDR2 SYGVNS come from the germline V gene. The CDR3 length is 13 residues. V lost 8 bases and J 4 bases, leaving 11 bases between the germline ends. The CDR3 bases are TGTGCCAGCGCATGGGGCGATAATGAAAAACTGTTTTTT. This gives the protein CASAWGDNEKLFF.

For the CDR3, the DNA is TGTGCCATCAGTGATCCCTCCGGCACCGGGGAGCTGTTTTTT. It codes for CAISDPSGTGELFF. The rearrangement links TRBV10-3 to TRBJ2-2; D ambiguous. V was trimmed by 3 bases and J by 4 bases, leaving 9 bases between them. Germline V gene sequence: CDR1 ENHRY, CDR2 SYGVKD. CDR3 length: 14 residues.

The rearrangement uses TRBV4-1 and TRBJ2-2, with D possibly being TRBD2 (5 bases). The CDR3 covers 12 residues. Germline loops: CDR1 MGHRA, CDR2 YSYEKL. CDR3 amino acids: CATRGWLGELFF. CDR3 in DNA: TGCGCTACCCGGGGATGGCTGGGGGAGCTGTTTTTT.

CDR3 in DNA: TGTGCCAGCAGTGATGAGACAGCTAGTGGCTACACCTTC. Its protein is CASSDETASGYTF. The rearrangement joins TRBV2 to TRBJ1-2; perhaps TRBD1 as D (5 bases). Germline CDR1 is SNHLY and CDR2 is FYNNEI. The CDR3 has 13 residues. V was cut by 3 bases and J by 7 bases, with 12 bases left in between.

This sequence joins TRBV6-5 and TRBJ1-2; TRBD1 aligns across 9 bases. V was clipped by 5 bases and J by 4 bases; unmatched bases: 5. Germline CDR1 is MNHEY and CDR2 is SVGAGI. This CDR3 is 14 amino acids long. This CDR3 is CASSRPDRGYGYTF. In nucleotides, the CDR3 is TGTGCCAGCAGTCGCCCGGACAGGGGCTATGGCTACACCTTC.

By frequency in the sample, this clone is medium-sized. V gene TRBV6-5 combines with J gene TRBJ1-5; D uncertain. With 2 bases removed from V and 2 bases from J, the gap between germline ends came to 4 bases. The CDR3 is 13 residues long. Germline loops: CDR1 MNHEY, CDR2 SVGAGI. In nucleotides, the CDR3 is TGTGCCAGCAGTTACGCAGGCAATCAGCCCCAGCATTTT. The encoded protein is CASSYAGNQPQHF.

The chain has TRBV7-8 and TRBJ2-2; TRBD1 agrees at 7 bases. V lost 0 bases and J lost 0; bases outside the gene matches: 1. Germline values: CDR1 SGHVS, CDR2 FQNEAQ. The CDR3 length is 16 residues. The CDR3 is CASSLAGTANTGELFF. In nucleotides, the CDR3 is TGTGCCAGCAGCTTAGCTGGGACAGCGAACACCGGGGAGCTGTTTTTT.

At least ten counts were recorded for this clone. The chain employs TRBV19 and TRBJ1-1; D gene ambiguous. This CDR3 has 16 residues. CDR1 is LNHDA, CDR2 SQIVND, per germline (reference sequence). V was shortened by 2 bases and J by 0 bases, with 13 bases between the two germline ends. The CDR3 nucleotides read TGTGCCAGTAGTATACAGACATTGGGCATGAACACTGAAGCTTTCTTT. It codes for CASSIQTLGMNTEAFF.

In this sample, this clone turned up a few times. The rearrangement links TRBV6-5 to TRBJ1-2; D remains unclear. Germline V gene lookup returns CDR1 MNHEY and CDR2 SVGAGI. V was trimmed by 2 bases and J by 4 bases, leaving 8 bases between them. The CDR3 extends over 13 amino acids. This chain's CDR3 is CASSYGGSYGYTF. CDR3 coding DNA: TGTGCCAGCAGTTACGGAGGTTCCTATGGCTACACCTTC.

The V call is TRBV18, the J call TRBJ1-5; the match to TRBD1 covers 7 bases. V trimming: 5 bases; J trimming: 0 bases; junction bases outside the gene matches: 4. CDR3 length equals 15 residues. Germline-derived CDR1 and CDR2 are KGHSH and LQKENI. CDR3 in DNA: TGTGCCAGCTCAGCGGGACAGTTTAGCAATCAGCCCCAGCATTTT. Translated, it gives CASSAGQFSNQPQHF.